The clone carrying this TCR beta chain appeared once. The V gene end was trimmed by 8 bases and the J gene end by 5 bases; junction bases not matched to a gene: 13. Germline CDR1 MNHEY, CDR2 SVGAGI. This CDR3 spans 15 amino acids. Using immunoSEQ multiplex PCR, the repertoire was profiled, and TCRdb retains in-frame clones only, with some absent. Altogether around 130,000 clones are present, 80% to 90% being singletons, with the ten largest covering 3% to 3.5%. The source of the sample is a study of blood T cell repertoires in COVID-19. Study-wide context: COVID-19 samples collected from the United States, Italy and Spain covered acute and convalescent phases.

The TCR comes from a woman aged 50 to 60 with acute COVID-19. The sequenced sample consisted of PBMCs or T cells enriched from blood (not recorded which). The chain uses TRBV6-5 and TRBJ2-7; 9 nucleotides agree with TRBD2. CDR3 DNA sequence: TGTGCCAGCCGGCGGTTTAGCGGGAGCAGCGACGAGCAGTACTTC. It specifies CASRRFSGSSDEQYF.